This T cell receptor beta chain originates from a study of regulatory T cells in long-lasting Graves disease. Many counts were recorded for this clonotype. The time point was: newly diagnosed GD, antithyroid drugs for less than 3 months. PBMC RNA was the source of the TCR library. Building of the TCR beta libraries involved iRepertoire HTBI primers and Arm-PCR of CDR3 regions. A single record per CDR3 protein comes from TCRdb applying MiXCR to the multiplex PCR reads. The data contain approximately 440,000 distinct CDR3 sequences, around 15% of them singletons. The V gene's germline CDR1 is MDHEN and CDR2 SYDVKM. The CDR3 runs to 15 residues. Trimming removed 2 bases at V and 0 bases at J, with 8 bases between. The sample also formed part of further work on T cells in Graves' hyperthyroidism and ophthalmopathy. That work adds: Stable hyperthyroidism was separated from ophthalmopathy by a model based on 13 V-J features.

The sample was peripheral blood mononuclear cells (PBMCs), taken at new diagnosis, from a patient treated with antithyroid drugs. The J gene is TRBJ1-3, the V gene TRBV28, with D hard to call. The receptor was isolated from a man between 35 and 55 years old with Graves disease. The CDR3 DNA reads TGTGCCAGCAGTTTACAGAAGCTCTCTGGAAACACCATATATTTT. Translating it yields CASSLQKLSGNTIYF. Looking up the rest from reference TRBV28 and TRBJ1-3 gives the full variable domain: DVKVTQSSRYLVKRTGEKVFLECVQDMDHENMFWYRQDPGLGLRLIYFSYDVKMKEKGDIPEGYSVSREKKERFSLILESASTNQTSMYLCASSLQKLSGNTIYFGEGSWLTVV.